The clone carrying this T cell receptor beta chain was counted a few times. No antigen is known for it. The CDR3 is 15 amino acids. V was shortened by 0 bases and J by 8 bases, with 19 bases between the two germline ends. CDR1 and CDR2 from the germline V gene are DFQATT and SNEGSKA (reference sequence). TCRdb processed the reads anew with MiXCR; each CDR3 protein has one entry. The table lists nearly 450,000 distinct CDR3 sequences, approximately 33% of them singletons. The data belong to a study of T cell repertoires in cytomegalovirus infection. Notes on the study in general: Within the response measured ex vivo, HLA-C-restricted CMV-specific TCR beta clonotypes were dominant. Cumulated frequencies of public TCR beta families served to identify carriers of CMV plus the relevant HLA.

This TCR was recovered from a human donor in good health (CMV status not recorded). Some clones in this sample may be carry-over from other donors' samples. The chain has TRBV20-1 and TRBJ1-2; D gene unclear. The specimen sequenced was PBMCs. This chain's CDR3 is CSARDGRDPRGGYTF. The CDR3 nucleotides are TGCAGTGCTAGAGATGGGAGGGATCCCAGAGGCGGCTACACCTTC.